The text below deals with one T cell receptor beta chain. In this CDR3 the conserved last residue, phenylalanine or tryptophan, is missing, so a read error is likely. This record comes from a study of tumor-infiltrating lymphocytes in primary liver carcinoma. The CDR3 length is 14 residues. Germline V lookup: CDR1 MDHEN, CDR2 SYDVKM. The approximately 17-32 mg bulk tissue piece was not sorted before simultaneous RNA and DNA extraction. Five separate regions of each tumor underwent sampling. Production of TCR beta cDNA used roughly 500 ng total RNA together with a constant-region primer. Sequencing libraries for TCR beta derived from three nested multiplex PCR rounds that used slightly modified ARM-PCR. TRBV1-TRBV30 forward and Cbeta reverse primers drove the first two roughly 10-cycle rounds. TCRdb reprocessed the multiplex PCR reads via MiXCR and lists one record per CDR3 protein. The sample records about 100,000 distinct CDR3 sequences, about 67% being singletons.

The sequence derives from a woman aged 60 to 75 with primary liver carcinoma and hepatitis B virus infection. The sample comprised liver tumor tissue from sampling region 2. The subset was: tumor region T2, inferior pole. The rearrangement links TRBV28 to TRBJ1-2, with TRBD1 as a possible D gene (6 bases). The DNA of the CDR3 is TGTGCCAGCAGCTACAGGGCAGTTAACTATGACTACACCATC. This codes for CASSYRAVNYDYTI.